This TCR beta chain came from a study of blood T cell repertoires in COVID-19. The CDR3 has 17 amino acids. Looked up from germline, CDR1 is MNHEY and CDR2 is SMNVEV (reference sequence). The trim removed 5 bases at V and 5 bases at J, leaving 13 bases unmatched. Profiling relied on immunoSEQ multiplex PCR, and the TCRdb table lists in-frame clones only, not all of them. The table has roughly 380,000 clones, around 84% seen once. The chain joins TRBV27 to TRBJ2-5; 11 bases fit TRBD2. The specimen was peripheral blood. This TCR was sampled from a human donor with acute or convalescent COVID-19. The donor label of this sample is uncertain. The CDR3 loop is CASSKTGLAGPGETQYF. The CDR3 DNA reads TGTGCCAGCAGTAAGACTGGACTAGCGGGCCCCGGGGAGACCCAGTACTTC.